A selection of T cell receptor beta chains follows, all from one sample in a study of cytomegalovirus exposure and HLA in healthy donors. Profiled with immunoSEQ multiplex PCR; TCRdb holds only in-frame clones, not every one. The table shows tens of thousands of clones, with less than 75% occurring only once. The sequencing sample was made of PBMCs. The receptors stem from a man aged 25 to 40 in good health and CMV-seronegative. Each CDR3 is given with its conserved first and last residue. The D gene is left open where the match is weak. Clone size is not always given. Where it is, it says once, few, many or a class for expanded clones.

j_call: TRBJ2-7
v_call: TRBV11-1
clone_size: NA
d_call: NA
cdr3_aa: CASSTNTDSPTYEQYF
cdr3_nt: TGTGCCAGCAGCACTAATACGGATAGTCCGACCTACGAGCAGTACTTC

j_call: TRBJ2-7
v_call: TRBV27
clone_size: NA
d_call: NA
cdr3_aa: CASSQPDRPYEQYF
cdr3_nt: TGTGCCAGCAGCCAACCCGACAGGCCCTACGAGCAGTACTTC

j_call: TRBJ1-5
v_call: TRBV27
clone_size: NA
d_call: NA
cdr3_aa: CASRRTGGGNQPQHF
cdr3_nt: TGTGCCAGCAGACGAACCGGGGGAGGCAATCAGCCCCAGCATTTT

j_call: TRBJ1-2
v_call: TRBV9
clone_size: few
d_call: TRBD1
cdr3_aa: CASTPRGQGASYGYTF
cdr3_nt: TGTGCCAGCACCCCCAGGGGGCAGGGGGCGTCTTATGGCTACACCTTC

j_call: TRBJ2-1
v_call: TRBV5-1
clone_size: NA
d_call: TRBD2
cdr3_aa: CASSPGTTPNEQFF
cdr3_nt: TGCGCCAGCAGCCCAGGGACTACCCCCAATGAGCAGTTCTTC

j_call: TRBJ1-2
v_call: TRBV5-8
clone_size: NA
d_call: TRBD1
cdr3_aa: CASSLGTGYAYGYTF
cdr3_nt: TGTGCCAGCAGCTTGGGGACAGGGTATGCTTATGGCTACACCTTC

j_call: TRBJ2-2
v_call: TRBV5-1
clone_size: NA
d_call: NA
cdr3_aa: CASSLGLQTVNTGELFF
cdr3_nt: TGCGCCAGCAGCTTGGGACTGCAAACTGTTAACACCGGGGAGCTGTTTTTT

j_call: TRBJ2-2
v_call: TRBV25-1
clone_size: NA
d_call: NA
cdr3_aa: CASSEFSTGELFF
cdr3_nt: TGTGCCAGCAGTGAATTCAGCACCGGGGAGCTGTTTTTT

j_call: TRBJ2-7
v_call: TRBV5-1
clone_size: NA
d_call: NA
cdr3_aa: CASSPDSYSYEQYF
cdr3_nt: TGCGCCAGCTCCCCAGACAGTTACTCCTACGAGCAGTACTTC

j_call: TRBJ2-2
v_call: TRBV4-1
clone_size: NA
d_call: NA
cdr3_aa: CASSQVGENTGELFF
cdr3_nt: TGCGCCAGCAGCCAAGTAGGGGAAAACACCGGGGAGCTGTTTTTT

j_call: TRBJ2-1
v_call: TRBV30
clone_size: few
d_call: TRBD2
cdr3_aa: CAWTSGSDEQFF
cdr3_nt: TGTGCCTGGACTAGCGGGAGCGATGAGCAGTTCTTC

j_call: TRBJ2-7
v_call: TRBV27
clone_size: NA
d_call: NA
cdr3_aa: CASSSLSIRSDEQYF
cdr3_nt: TGTGCCAGCAGTTCTCTTAGCATTAGGTCCGACGAGCAGTACTTC

j_call: TRBJ2-5
v_call: TRBV27
clone_size: NA
d_call: TRBD1
cdr3_aa: CASSLRTGTGVETQYF
cdr3_nt: TGTGCCAGCAGCCTCCGGACCGGGACAGGGGTTGAGACCCAGTACTTC

j_call: TRBJ2-7
v_call: TRBV11-2
clone_size: NA
d_call: TRBD2
cdr3_aa: CASSFSGRVSYEQYF
cdr3_nt: TGTGCCAGCAGCTTCAGCGGGAGGGTCTCCTACGAGCAGTACTTC

j_call: TRBJ2-2
v_call: TRBV6-5
clone_size: few
d_call: NA
cdr3_aa: CASSLARNTGELFF
cdr3_nt: TGTGCCAGCAGTTTAGCCAGAAACACCGGGGAGCTGTTTTTT

j_call: TRBJ2-7
v_call: TRBV7-9
clone_size: NA
d_call: TRBD1
cdr3_aa: CASSLAGTGNREQYF
cdr3_nt: TGTGCCAGCAGCTTAGCTGGGACAGGGAATCGCGAGCAGTACTTC

j_call: TRBJ2-7
v_call: TRBV5-1
clone_size: NA
d_call: NA
cdr3_aa: CASSTQRGSMYEQYF
cdr3_nt: TGCGCCAGCAGCACCCAACGGGGTAGCATGTACGAGCAGTACTTC

j_call: TRBJ2-1
v_call: TRBV15
clone_size: NA
d_call: TRBD2
cdr3_aa: CATSRGLAGVYNEQFF
cdr3_nt: TGTGCCACCAGCAGAGGTCTAGCGGGAGTCTACAATGAGCAGTTCTTC

j_call: TRBJ2-7
v_call: TRBV5-6
clone_size: NA
d_call: TRBD1
cdr3_aa: CASSPGTGSYEQYF
cdr3_nt: TGTGCCAGCAGCCCCGGGACAGGGTCCTACGAGCAGTACTTC

j_call: TRBJ2-5
v_call: TRBV2
clone_size: few
d_call: NA
cdr3_aa: CASSPSVGETQYF
cdr3_nt: TGTGCCAGCAGCCCTAGCGTTGGGGAGACCCAGTACTTC

j_call: TRBJ1-1
v_call: TRBV6-5
clone_size: few
d_call: NA
cdr3_aa: CASTRTVNTEAFF
cdr3_nt: TGTGCCAGCACCAGGACAGTTAACACTGAAGCTTTCTTT

j_call: TRBJ2-3
v_call: TRBV4-2
clone_size: once
d_call: TRBD2
cdr3_aa: CASSEGLAIPTDTQYF
cdr3_nt: TGTGCCAGCAGCGAGGGACTAGCGATCCCCACAGATACGCAGTATTTT

j_call: TRBJ2-7
v_call: TRBV5-1
clone_size: NA
d_call: NA
cdr3_aa: CASSLAGGALHYEQYF
cdr3_nt: TGCGCCAGCAGCTTGGCCGGAGGTGCCCTACACTACGAGCAGTACTTC

j_call: TRBJ2-5
v_call: TRBV5-1
clone_size: NA
d_call: NA
cdr3_aa: CASSLAWGETQYF
cdr3_nt: TGCGCCAGCAGCTTGGCCTGGGGCGAGACCCAGTACTTC

j_call: TRBJ2-1
v_call: TRBV30
clone_size: NA
d_call: TRBD2
cdr3_aa: CAWSRGGYEQFF
cdr3_nt: TGTGCCTGGAGTCGGGGGGGCTATGAGCAGTTCTTC

j_call: TRBJ2-7
v_call: TRBV6-6
clone_size: once
d_call: NA
cdr3_aa: CASSYSKQTYHYEQYF
cdr3_nt: TGTGCCAGCAGTTACTCGAAGCAAACCTACCACTACGAGCAGTACTTC

j_call: TRBJ2-7
v_call: TRBV7-8
clone_size: NA
d_call: NA
cdr3_aa: CASSLADQGGYEQYF
cdr3_nt: TGTGCCAGCAGCTTAGCGGACCAGGGGGGCTACGAGCAGTACTTC

j_call: TRBJ1-1
v_call: TRBV5-1
clone_size: NA
d_call: NA
cdr3_aa: CASSLGQRQREAFF
cdr3_nt: TGCGCCAGCAGCTTGGGTCAGAGACAGCGCGAAGCTTTCTTT

j_call: TRBJ2-5
v_call: TRBV6-6
clone_size: NA
d_call: NA
cdr3_aa: CASSPHRVLFQETQYF
cdr3_nt: TGTGCCAGCAGCCCACACAGGGTTTTGTTCCAAGAGACCCAGTACTTC

j_call: TRBJ1-4
v_call: TRBV6-1
clone_size: NA
d_call: NA
cdr3_aa: CASSQTTLEKLFF
cdr3_nt: TGTGCCAGCTCCCAAACTACACTTGAAAAACTGTTTTTT

j_call: TRBJ2-7
v_call: TRBV18
clone_size: NA
d_call: NA
cdr3_aa: CASSPALRQSYEQYF
cdr3_nt: TGTGCCAGCTCACCAGCTTTACGACAGAGCTACGAGCAGTACTTC